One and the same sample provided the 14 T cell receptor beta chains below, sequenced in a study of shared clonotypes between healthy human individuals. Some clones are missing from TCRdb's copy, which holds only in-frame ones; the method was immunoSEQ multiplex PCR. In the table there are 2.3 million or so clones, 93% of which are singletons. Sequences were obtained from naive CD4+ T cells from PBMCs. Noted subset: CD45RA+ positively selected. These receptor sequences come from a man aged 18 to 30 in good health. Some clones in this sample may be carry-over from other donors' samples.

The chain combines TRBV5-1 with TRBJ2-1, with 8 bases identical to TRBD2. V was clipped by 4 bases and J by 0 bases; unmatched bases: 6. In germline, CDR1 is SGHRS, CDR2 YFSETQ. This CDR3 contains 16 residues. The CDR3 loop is CASSATSGSSYNEQFF. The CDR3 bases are TGCGCCAGCAGCGCCACTAGCGGCAGCTCCTACAATGAGCAGTTCTTC.

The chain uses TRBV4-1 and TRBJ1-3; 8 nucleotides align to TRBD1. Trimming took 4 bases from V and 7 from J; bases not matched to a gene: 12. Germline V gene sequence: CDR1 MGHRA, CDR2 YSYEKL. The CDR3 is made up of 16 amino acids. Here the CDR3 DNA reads TGCGCCAGCAGCCGGATCGTTGGGACAGGTGGGAACACCATATATTTT. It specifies CASSRIVGTGGNTIYF.

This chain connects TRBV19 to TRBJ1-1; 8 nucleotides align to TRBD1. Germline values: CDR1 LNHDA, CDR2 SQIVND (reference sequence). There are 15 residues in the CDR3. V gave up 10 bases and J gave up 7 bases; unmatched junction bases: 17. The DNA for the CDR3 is TGTGCCATCAAGTCGGACAGGGACGGGTTATTTGAAGCTTTCTTT. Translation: CAIKSDRDGLFEAFF.

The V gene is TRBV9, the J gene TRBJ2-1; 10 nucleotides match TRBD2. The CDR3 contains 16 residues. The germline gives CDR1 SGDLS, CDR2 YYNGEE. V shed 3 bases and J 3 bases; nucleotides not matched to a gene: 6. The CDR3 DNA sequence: TGTGCCAGCAGCGCCAGCTTAGCGGGGGGCTACAATGAGCAGTTCTTC. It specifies CASSASLAGGYNEQFF.

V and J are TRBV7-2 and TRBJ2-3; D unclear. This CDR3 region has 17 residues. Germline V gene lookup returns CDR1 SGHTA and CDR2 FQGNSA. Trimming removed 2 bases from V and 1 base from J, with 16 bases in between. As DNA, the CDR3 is TGTGCCAGCAGCTTATCCGCCAAGGCCACCCGCACAGATACGCAGTATTTT. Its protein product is CASSLSAKATRTDTQYF. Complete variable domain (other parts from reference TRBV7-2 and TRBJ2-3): GAGVSQSPSNKVTEKGKDVELRCDPISGHTALYWYRQSLGQGLEFLIYFQGNSAPDKSGLPSDRFSAERTGGSVSTLTIQRTQQEDSAVYLCASSLSAKATRTDTQYFGPGTRLTVL.

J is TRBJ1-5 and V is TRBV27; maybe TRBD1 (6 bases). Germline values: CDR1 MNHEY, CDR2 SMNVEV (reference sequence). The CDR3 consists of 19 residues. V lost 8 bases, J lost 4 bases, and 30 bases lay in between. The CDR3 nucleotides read TGTGCCAGCCTTAAGTTCCGGGTAGCCGGGGGGCTTGAGAATCAGCCCCAGCATTTT. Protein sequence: CASLKFRVAGGLENQPQHF.

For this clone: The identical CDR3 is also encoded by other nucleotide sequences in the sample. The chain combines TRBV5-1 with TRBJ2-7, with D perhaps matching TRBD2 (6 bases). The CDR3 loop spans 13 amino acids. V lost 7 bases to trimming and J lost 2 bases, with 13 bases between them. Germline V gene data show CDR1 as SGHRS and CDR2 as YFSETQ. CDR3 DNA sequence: TGCGCCAGCTCAACGGGAGACCCCTACGAGCAGTACTTC. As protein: CASSTGDPYEQYF. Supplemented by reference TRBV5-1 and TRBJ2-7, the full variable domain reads KAGVTQTPRYLIKTRGQQVTLSCSPISGHRSVSWYQQTPGQGLQFLFEYFSETQRNKGNFPGRFSGRQFSNSRSEMNVSTLELGDSALYLCASSTGDPYEQYFGPGTRLTVT.

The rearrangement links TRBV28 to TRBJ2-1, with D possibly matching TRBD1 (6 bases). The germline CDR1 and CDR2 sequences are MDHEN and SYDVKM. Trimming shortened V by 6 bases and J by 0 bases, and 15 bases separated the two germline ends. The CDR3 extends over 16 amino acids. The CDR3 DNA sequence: TGTGCCAGCAGATCCCAAGGACAGAGCTCCTACAATGAGCAGTTCTTC. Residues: CASRSQGQSSYNEQFF.

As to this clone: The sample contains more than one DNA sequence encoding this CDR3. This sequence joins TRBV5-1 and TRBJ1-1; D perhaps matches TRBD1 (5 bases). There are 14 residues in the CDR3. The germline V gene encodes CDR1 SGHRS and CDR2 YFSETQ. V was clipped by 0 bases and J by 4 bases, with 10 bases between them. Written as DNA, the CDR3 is TGCGCCAGCAGCTTGGGCGGGGCGAGCACTGAAGCTTTCTTT. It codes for CASSLGGASTEAFF.

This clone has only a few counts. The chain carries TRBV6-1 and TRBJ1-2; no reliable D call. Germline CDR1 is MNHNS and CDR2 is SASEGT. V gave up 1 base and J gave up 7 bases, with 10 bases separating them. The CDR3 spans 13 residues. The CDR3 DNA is TGTGCCAGCAGTGAAGGGTTTTATAGTGGCTACACCTTC. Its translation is CASSEGFYSGYTF.

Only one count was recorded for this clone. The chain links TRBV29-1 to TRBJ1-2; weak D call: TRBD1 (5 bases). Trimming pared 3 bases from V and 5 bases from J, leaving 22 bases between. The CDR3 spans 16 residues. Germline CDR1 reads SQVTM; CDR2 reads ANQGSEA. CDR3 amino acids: CSVEGPVAVEDYGYTF. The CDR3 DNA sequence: TGCAGCGTTGAGGGGCCAGTCGCTGTTGAGGATTATGGCTACACCTTC.

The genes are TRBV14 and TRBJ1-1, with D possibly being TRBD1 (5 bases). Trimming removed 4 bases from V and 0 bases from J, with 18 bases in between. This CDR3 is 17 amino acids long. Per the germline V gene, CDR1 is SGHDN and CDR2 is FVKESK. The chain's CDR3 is CASSPNRGGALNTEAFF. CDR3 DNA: TGTGCCAGCAGCCCCAACCGAGGAGGGGCTTTGAACACTGAAGCTTTCTTT.

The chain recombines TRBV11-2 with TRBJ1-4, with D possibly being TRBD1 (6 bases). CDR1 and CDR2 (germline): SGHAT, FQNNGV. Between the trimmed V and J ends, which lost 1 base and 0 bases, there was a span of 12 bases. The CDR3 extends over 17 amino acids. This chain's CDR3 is CASSLVPGVATNEKLFF. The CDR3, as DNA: TGTGCCAGCAGCTTAGTCCCAGGGGTTGCAACTAATGAAAAACTGTTTTTT.

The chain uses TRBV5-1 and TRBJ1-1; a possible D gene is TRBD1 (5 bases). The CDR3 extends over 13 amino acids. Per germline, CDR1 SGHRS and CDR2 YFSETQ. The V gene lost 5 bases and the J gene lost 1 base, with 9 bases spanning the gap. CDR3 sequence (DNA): TGCGCCAGCAGTTGGCAGGGGAACACTGAAGCTTTCTTT. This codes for CASSWQGNTEAFF.